Shown below are 20 T cell receptor beta chains from a single sample sequenced in a study of shared clonotypes between healthy human individuals. Sequencing was performed with immunoSEQ multiplex PCR; in TCRdb, only in-frame clones are kept and a portion is missing. The repertoire holds about 2.1 million clones, with around 93% as singletons. Only CD45RO-negative cells positively selected for CCR7 counted as naive CD8 cells, so terminally differentiated effector memory CD45RA+ cells were excluded. The material sequenced was naive CD8+ T cells from PBMCs. These receptors were collected from a man in his late teens or twenties in good health. Some clones in this sample may be carry-over from other donors' samples.

The V and J genes are TRBV9 and TRBJ2-1; 9 positions match TRBD2. CDR3 length: 15 amino acids. J lost 5 bases, V lost 3 bases, and 6 bases had no gene match. Germline V CDR1 and CDR2: SGDLS, YYNGEE. CDR3 loop: CASSDSGSANNEQFF. The CDR3, as DNA: TGTGCCAGCAGCGATAGCGGGAGTGCGAACAATGAGCAGTTCTTC.

The gene calls are TRBV2 and TRBJ2-4; D is tentatively TRBD1 or TRBD2 (5 bases each). Germline loops: CDR1 SNHLY, CDR2 FYNNEI. Trimming stripped 2 bases from V and 1 base from J, with 9 bases between. This CDR3 is 15 amino acids long. CDR3: CASSEPGLAKNIQYF. CDR3 nucleotide sequence: TGTGCCAGCAGTGAACCGGGGCTGGCCAAAAACATTCAGTACTTC.

V usage is TRBV11-2 and J usage is TRBJ2-5; a possible D gene is TRBD2 (6 bases). Trimming pared 3 bases from V and 2 bases from J, leaving 19 bases between. The CDR3 contains 17 residues. Germline values: CDR1 SGHAT, CDR2 FQNNGV. The CDR3 DNA is TGTGCCAGCAGCTTCTCGACTAGTTCGATAAAACAAGAGACCCAGTACTTC. It is translated as CASSFSTSSIKQETQYF.

V and J are TRBV5-1 and TRBJ1-2; D is unresolved. This CDR3 has 15 amino acids. Germline V gene sequence: CDR1 SGHRS, CDR2 YFSETQ. V dropped 7 bases and J dropped 0 bases, with 16 bases sitting between them. The CDR3 spells CASGSRIGSNYGYTF. CDR3 nucleotide sequence: TGCGCCAGCGGTTCCCGGATCGGGTCTAACTATGGCTACACCTTC.

V gene TRBV5-5 combines with J gene TRBJ2-7; 7 bases are shared with TRBD1. Trimming removed 3 bases from V and 3 bases from J; junction bases left unmatched: 6. The CDR3 extends over 14 amino acids. From germline, CDR1 is SGHKS and CDR2 YYEKEE (reference sequence). CDR3: CASSSRDRYYEQYF. The CDR3 bases are TGTGCCAGCAGCTCTAGGGACAGATACTACGAGCAGTACTTC. The full variable domain, its missing parts supplied by reference TRBV5-5 and TRBJ2-7, is DAGVTQSPTHLIKTRGQQVTLRCSPISGHKSVSWYQQVLGQGPQFIFQYYEKEERGRGNFPDRFSARQFPNYSSELNVNALLLGDSALYLCASSSRDRYYEQYFGPGTRLTVT.

The chain joins TRBV7-9 to TRBJ2-2; D unresolved. The CDR3 covers 11 residues. The V and J ends lost 10 bases and 2 bases respectively, with 5 bases between them. Germline CDR1 reads SEHNR; CDR2 reads FQNEAQ (reference sequence). The CDR3 DNA sequence: TGTGCCACCACAAACACCGGGGAGCTGTTTTTT. Protein: CATTNTGELFF.

This sequence joins TRBV14 and TRBJ2-7; possible D gene TRBD2, 6 bases. Germline loops: CDR1 SGHDN, CDR2 FVKESK. CDR3 size: 15 residues. Trimming left V 1 base short and J 2 bases short, with 12 bases between. In DNA, the CDR3 is TGTGCCAGCAGCCAAGGACGGGACTCAGCCTACGAGCAGTACTTC. Translating gives CASSQGRDSAYEQYF.

The CDR3 DNA reads as TGTGCCAGCAGTTCGGGTTCGAGCTACGAGCAGTACTTC. Translating gives CASSSGSSYEQYF. The chain joins TRBV7-2 to TRBJ2-7; no firm D call. Germline-derived CDR1 and CDR2 are SGHTA and FQGNSA. The CDR3 is 13 amino acids. V lost 6 bases and J 3 bases, leaving 12 bases between the germline ends.

This sequence joins TRBV7-3 and TRBJ2-1; D possibly corresponds to TRBD2 (6 bases). Trimming removed 5 bases from V and 2 bases from J, with 10 bases in between. The germline CDR1 and CDR2 sequences are SGHTA and FQGTGA. This CDR3 is built from 14 residues. In nucleotides, the CDR3 is TGTGCCAGCAGCCCCGGGGGTCCCTACAATGAGCAGTTCTTC. Translation: CASSPGGPYNEQFF.

V is TRBV28 and J is TRBJ2-7; D is perhaps TRBD2 (6 bases). V was clipped by 6 bases and J by 7 bases, with 19 bases between them. CDR1 and CDR2 from the germline V gene are MDHEN and SYDVKM. The CDR3 length is 14 residues. The CDR3 bases are TGTGCCAGCAGGATGGGACTGGCCAGGGAGGAGCAGTACTTC. Amino acid sequence: CASRMGLAREEQYF.

This rearrangement joins TRBV27 to TRBJ2-3; D ambiguous. V was shortened by 2 bases and J by 4 bases, with 13 bases between the two germline ends. This CDR3 region has 15 residues. Germline V CDR1 and CDR2: MNHEY, SMNVEV (reference sequence). The CDR3 sequence: CASSLTSWGSDTQYF. The CDR3, as DNA: TGTGCCAGCAGTTTAACCTCTTGGGGATCAGATACGCAGTATTTT.

This chain links TRBV6-1 with TRBJ2-3; 10 bases agree with TRBD2. This CDR3 has 15 residues. The V segment lost 9 bases and the J segment 5 bases; nucleotides outside the gene matches: 11. The germline V gene encodes CDR1 MNHNS and CDR2 SASEGT. The CDR3 here is CASVPSGSSGDTQYF. In nucleotides, the CDR3 is TGTGCCAGTGTCCCTAGCGGGAGCTCGGGAGATACGCAGTATTTT.

Only one count was recorded for this clone. The rearrangement joins TRBV27 to TRBJ2-3, with 7 bases aligning to TRBD1. This CDR3 contains 15 residues. V lost 3 bases to trimming and J lost 5 bases; unmatched junction nucleotides: 8. Germline CDR1 and CDR2: MNHEY and SMNVEV (reference sequence). The CDR3 DNA sequence: TGTGCCAGCAGTTTTAGTGCAGGGGGAATAGATACGCAGTATTTT. Translation gives CASSFSAGGIDTQYF.

The V and J genes are TRBV27 and TRBJ2-2; D uncertain. V lost 5 bases, J lost 3 bases, and 10 bases lay in between. The CDR3 length is 14 residues. Looked up from germline, CDR1 is MNHEY and CDR2 is SMNVEV (reference sequence). Written as DNA, the CDR3 is TGTGCCAGCAGTCCCCCACGTGACACCGGGGAGCTGTTTTTT. It is translated as CASSPPRDTGELFF.

This chain connects TRBV15 to TRBJ2-5; TRBD1 is a possible D gene (6 bases). Between the trimmed V and J ends, which lost 5 bases and 5 bases, there was a span of 15 bases. The CDR3 is 14 amino acids. Germline lookup yields CDR1 LNHNV and CDR2 YYDKDF (reference sequence). CDR3 residues: CATSGRDKGETQYF. Written as DNA, the CDR3 is TGTGCCACCAGCGGAAGGGACAAAGGGGAGACCCAGTACTTC.

Worth noting for this clone: Its ends do not fully match the called genes, so a read error is possible. V gene TRBV5-4 combines with J gene TRBJ1-4, with no clear D. The CDR3 is 16 residues long. CDR1 is SGHNT and CDR2 is YYREEE in the germline V gene (reference sequence). The CDR3 loop reads CASSHYLGTENEKLFF. The CDR3 DNA sequence: TGCGCCAGCAGCCACTACCTAGGCACAGAGAATGAAAAACTGTTTTTT.

This chain connects TRBV7-3 to TRBJ1-1; maybe TRBD1 (6 bases). V lost 2 bases to trimming and J lost 6 bases, with 13 bases between them. The CDR3 extends over 14 amino acids. Germline V gene sequence: CDR1 SGHTA, CDR2 FQGTGA. The CDR3 nucleotides read TGTGCCAGCAGCTTAGACGGGGGCGCCTCTGAAGCTTTCTTT. Amino acids: CASSLDGGASEAFF.

This clone showed up just once. CDR3 amino acids: CASSSSGTPSYEQYF. The CDR3 DNA follows: TGTGCCAGCAGCTCCAGCGGGACTCCTTCCTACGAGCAGTACTTC. The J gene is TRBJ2-7, the V gene TRBV7-3, with TRBD2 identical over 7 bases. Per germline, CDR1 SGHTA and CDR2 FQGTGA. The CDR3 extends over 15 amino acids. The junction had 7 bases not matched to a gene; V was cut back by 4 bases and J by 1 base.

The rearrangement links TRBV14 to TRBJ1-4; D might be TRBD1 (6 bases). V lost 4 bases, J lost 8 bases, and 17 bases lay in between. This CDR3 comprises 15 residues. The germline V gene encodes CDR1 SGHDN and CDR2 FVKESK. DNA of the CDR3: TGTGCCAGCAGCCCGCGGGCAGGGGTGGGAGAAAAACTGTTTTTT. Its translation is CASSPRAGVGEKLFF.

Worth noting for this clone: At the DNA level, this CDR3 is encoded by other sequences in the same sample as well. V and J are TRBV5-6 and TRBJ2-3; TRBD2 aligns across 7 bases. The CDR3 runs to 15 residues. The germline gives CDR1 SGHDT, CDR2 YYEEEE. The V and J ends lost 0 bases and 0 bases, in that order; junction bases with no gene match: 1. The DNA of the CDR3 is TGTGCCAGCAGCTTGGCTAGCGGTAGCACAGATACGCAGTATTTT. It yields the protein CASSLASGSTDTQYF. The variable domain in full, with the rest retrieved from reference TRBV5-6 and TRBJ2-3, is DAGVTQSPTHLIKTRGQQVTLRCSPKSGHDTVSWYQQALGQGPQFIFQYYEEEERQRGNFPDRFSGHQFPNYSSELNVNALLLGDSALYLCASSLASGSTDTQYFGPGTRLTVL.